Below, 22 T cell receptor beta chains from the same sample are listed, as sequenced in a study of cytomegalovirus exposure and HLA in healthy donors. Amplification used 60 Vbeta primers and 13 Jbeta primers. Profiling relied on immunoSEQ multiplex PCR, and the TCRdb table lists in-frame clones only, not all of them. The table lists 150,000 to 200,000 clones, about four fifths of them singletons, with more than 1.5% in the top ten. What was sequenced was PBMCs. These receptors all come from a man in his forties in good health and CMV-seropositive.

The chain is built from TRBV5-1 and TRBJ2-2, with D possibly TRBD1 on 5 matching bases. This CDR3 has 14 residues. Germline V gives CDR1 SGHRS, CDR2 YFSETQ. V was shortened by 1 base and J by 7 bases, with 11 bases between the two germline ends. The CDR3 DNA reads TGCGCCAGCAGCTTGCAGGGAATTGACGGGGAGCTGTTTTTT. Its translation: CASSLQGIDGELFF.

This clone has just one count. CDR3 sequence: CASSPTGVGETQYF. The CDR3 DNA follows: TGTGCCAGCAGCCCCACAGGGGTAGGTGAGACCCAGTACTTC. This chain links TRBV5-6 with TRBJ2-5; 7 nucleotides agree with TRBD1. V lost 4 bases to trimming and J lost 5 bases; unmatched junction nucleotides: 8. CDR1 and CDR2 from the germline V gene are SGHDT and YYEEEE. The CDR3 loop spans 14 amino acids.

This chain uses TRBV28 with TRBJ2-7; TRBD2 aligns across 8 bases. J gave up 3 bases and V 3 bases, and 4 bases lay outside the gene matches. Looked up from germline, CDR1 is MDHEN and CDR2 is SYDVKM. This CDR3 region has 14 residues. The CDR3 DNA sequence: TGTGCCAGCAGTTTCGTCGGGGGGGGCTACGAGCAGTACTTC. Amino acids: CASSFVGGGYEQYF.

This clone came up once. V and J are TRBV4-3 and TRBJ2-1; TRBD2 aligns across 12 bases. The CDR3 extends over 16 amino acids. V shed 2 bases and J 1 base; nucleotides not matched to a gene: 0. Looked up from germline, CDR1 is LGHNA and CDR2 is YSLEER. This CDR3 is CASSQLAGGSYNEQFF. CDR3 nucleotides: TGCGCCAGCAGCCAACTAGCGGGAGGGTCCTACAATGAGCAGTTCTTC.

This chain joins TRBV7-6 and TRBJ2-3; TRBD2 aligns across 7 bases. The V segment lost 1 base and the J segment 1 base; nucleotides outside the gene matches: 8. Germline CDR1 SGHVS, CDR2 FNYEAQ. The CDR3 is 17 amino acids. As DNA, the CDR3 is TGTGCCAGCAGCTTAGAAGTTACGGGGAGGGGCACAGATACGCAGTATTTT. It encodes CASSLEVTGRGTDTQYF.

The J gene is TRBJ2-7, the V gene TRBV7-8; 8 bases are shared with TRBD1. V shed 5 bases, J shed 3 bases, and the junction held 6 bases outside the gene matches. Germline CDR1 reads SGHVS; CDR2 reads FQNEAQ. The CDR3 covers 14 residues. The CDR3 bases are TGTGCCAGCAGCCTGGACAGGGCGTACTACGAGCAGTACTTC. It is translated as CASSLDRAYYEQYF.

The V gene is TRBV18, the J gene TRBJ2-6, with D possibly TRBD2 on 5 matching bases. Germline CDR1 reads KGHSH; CDR2 reads LQKENI. V lost 2 bases and J lost 4, with 15 bases in between. This CDR3 region has 17 residues. The CDR3 DNA follows: TGTGCCAGCTCACCAATCGGGGAGATGACAGGGGCCAACGTCCTGACTTTC. Its translation: CASSPIGEMTGANVLTF.

The chain carries TRBV5-6 and TRBJ2-5; a possible D gene is TRBD2 (5 bases). The CDR3 contains 12 residues. Trimming took 4 bases from V and 5 from J, leaving 9 bases between them. The germline gives CDR1 SGHDT, CDR2 YYEEEE. The CDR3 spells CASSPGWETQYF. The CDR3 DNA sequence: TGTGCCAGCAGCCCGGGATGGGAGACCCAGTACTTC. Full variable domain (missing parts from reference TRBV5-6 and TRBJ2-5): DAGVTQSPTHLIKTRGQQVTLRCSPKSGHDTVSWYQQALGQGPQFIFQYYEEEERQRGNFPDRFSGHQFPNYSSELNVNALLLGDSALYLCASSPGWETQYFGPGTRLLVL.

The J gene is TRBJ1-2, the V gene TRBV6-1; D might be TRBD1 (5 bases). Between the trimmed V and J ends, which lost 0 bases and 7 bases, there was a span of 12 bases. CDR3 length equals 14 residues. The germline gives CDR1 MNHNS, CDR2 SASEGT. CDR3 amino acids: CASSEARQGRGYTF. The CDR3 DNA is TGTGCCAGCAGTGAAGCCCGGCAGGGCCGTGGCTACACCTTC.

The genes are TRBV5-1 and TRBJ1-5; tentatively, D is TRBD1 (6 bases). V was shortened by 0 bases and J by 5 bases, with 12 bases between the two germline ends. In germline, CDR1 is SGHRS, CDR2 YFSETQ. The CDR3 has 15 residues. CDR3 sequence: CASSLGVSGDQPQHF. DNA for the CDR3: TGCGCCAGCAGCTTGGGTGTGTCAGGGGATCAGCCCCAGCATTTT.

This chain links TRBV27 with TRBJ1-2, with D hard to call. V was trimmed by 3 bases and J by 7 bases, leaving 15 bases between them. This CDR3 contains 14 residues. Germline V gene lookup returns CDR1 MNHEY and CDR2 SMNVEV (reference sequence). CDR3 protein: CASSFGEEGSGYTF. The CDR3 coding sequence is TGTGCCAGCAGTTTTGGGGAGGAGGGCTCTGGCTACACCTTC.

The chain couples TRBV21-1 to TRBJ1-1; TRBD1, as called in the table, went unchecked against the DNA. TRBV21-1 is a recognized pseudogene. This CDR3 has 15 residues. This chain's CDR3 is CASTPSGTGNTEAFF. CDR3 coding DNA: TGTGCCAGCACTCCTAGTGGGACAGGGAACACTGAAGCTTTCTTT.

The gene calls are TRBV5-1 and TRBJ2-5; 15 positions agree with TRBD2. The CDR3 length is 17 residues. The V gene end was trimmed by 4 bases and the J gene end by 5 bases; junction bases not matched to a gene: 9. CDR1 SGHRS and CDR2 YFSETQ come from the germline V gene. The CDR3 coding sequence is TGCGCCAGCAGCCCATGGACTAGCGGGAGGGCCGTGGAGACCCAGTACTTC. It yields the protein CASSPWTSGRAVETQYF.

V gene TRBV15 combines with J gene TRBJ2-7, with TRBD1 matching 8 bases. Looked up from germline, CDR1 is LNHNV and CDR2 is YYDKDF (reference sequence). The CDR3 spans 15 residues. J was trimmed by 0 bases and V by 1 base; bases with no gene match: 2. The CDR3 reads CATSRARGPSYEQYF. The CDR3 region has the DNA TGTGCCACCAGCAGAGCCAGGGGGCCCTCCTACGAGCAGTACTTC.

The V call is TRBV14, the J call TRBJ2-1, with 7 bases lining up with TRBD2. The ends lost 5 bases at V and 6 bases at J; junction bases unmatched: 7. Germline V gene sequence: CDR1 SGHDN, CDR2 FVKESK. CDR3 length: 14 amino acids. The CDR3 loop reads CASSARDYPNEQFF. CDR3 sequence (DNA): TGTGCCAGCAGCGCCCGGGACTACCCCAATGAGCAGTTCTTC.

The V and J genes are TRBV6-5 and TRBJ1-2, with 10 bases aligning to TRBD1. The V gene's germline CDR1 is MNHEY and CDR2 SVGAGI. CDR3 length: 12 amino acids. The ends lost 11 bases at V and 8 bases at J; junction bases unmatched: 8. CDR3: CAAAGTGDGYTF. DNA of the CDR3: TGTGCCGCCGCCGGGACAGGGGACGGCTACACCTTC.

A single count supports this clone. V usage is TRBV19 and J usage is TRBJ1-5; D is possibly TRBD1 (5 bases). V was trimmed by 5 bases and J by 4 bases, leaving 18 bases between them. The germline V gene encodes CDR1 LNHDA and CDR2 SQIVND (reference sequence). CDR3 length: 16 residues. The chain's CDR3 is CASSSLSAQGNQPQHF. CDR3 bases: TGTGCCAGTAGTTCCTTATCCGCGCAGGGAAATCAGCCCCAGCATTTT.

The chain combines TRBV5-1 with TRBJ1-2; 9 bases agree with TRBD1. The CDR3 runs to 16 residues. V lost 3 bases and J lost 4; bases outside the gene matches: 10. The germline V gene encodes CDR1 SGHRS and CDR2 YFSETQ. Here the CDR3 DNA reads TGCGCCAGCAGCTACGGACGGGACAGGGTGTTCTATGGCTACACCTTC. Amino acid sequence: CASSYGRDRVFYGYTF. The entire variable domain, with the rest obtained from reference TRBV5-1 and TRBJ1-2, is as follows: KAGVTQTPRYLIKTRGQQVTLSCSPISGHRSVSWYQQTPGQGLQFLFEYFSETQRNKGNFPGRFSGRQFSNSRSEMNVSTLELGDSALYLCASSYGRDRVFYGYTFGSGTRLTVV.

The chain is built from TRBV10-3 and TRBJ2-1; TRBD2 agrees at 13 bases. In germline, CDR1 is ENHRY, CDR2 SYGVKD. After removal of 0 bases from V and 9 bases from J, the junction contained 8 bases not matched to a gene. The CDR3 contains 17 residues. For the CDR3, the DNA is TGTGCCATCAGTGAGTCTCGGACTAGCGGGAGAAAGATTGAGCAGTTCTTC. Translated, it gives CAISESRTSGRKIEQFF.

The V call is TRBV7-2, the J call TRBJ2-1, with 10 bases matching TRBD2. The germline CDR1 and CDR2 sequences are SGHTA and FQGNSA. CDR3 length: 17 residues. Trimming cost V 1 base and J 8 bases; bases outside gene matches: 11. The CDR3 DNA reads as TGTGCCAGCAGCTTAGTCCTAGCGGGAGCCCCTATGGATGAGCAGTTCTTC. Protein: CASSLVLAGAPMDEQFF. Full variable domain (missing parts from reference TRBV7-2 and TRBJ2-1): GAGVSQSPSNKVTEKGKDVELRCDPISGHTALYWYRQSLGQGLEFLIYFQGNSAPDKSGLPSDRFSAERTGGSVSTLTIQRTQQEDSAVYLCASSLVLAGAPMDEQFFGPGTRLTVL.

This chain links TRBV5-8 with TRBJ1-5; D possibly corresponds to TRBD1 (6 bases). Germline CDR1 is SGHTS and CDR2 is YDEGEE. The CDR3 consists of 14 residues. The CDR3 region has the DNA TGTGCGACCGAAAGGACAGTGAGCAATCAGCCCCAGCATTTT. Amino acids: CATERTVSNQPQHF.

This clone has more than one count but fewer than ten. The chain employs TRBV25-1 and TRBJ2-3; 7 nucleotides match TRBD2. The V gene's germline CDR1 is MGHDK and CDR2 SYGVNS. The CDR3 sequence is 14 residues long. The junction had 3 bases not matched to a gene; V was cut back by 4 bases and J by 2 bases. The CDR3 region has the DNA TGTGCCAGCAGTGGCGGGAGTTTCACAGATACGCAGTATTTT. It yields the protein CASSGGSFTDTQYF.